This T cell receptor beta chain emerged from a study of blood T cells in healthy people across ages. Regarding the study as a whole: Per million T cells, TCR beta diversity dropped about linearly as age rose. PBMCs left unsorted prevented a conclusive naive versus antigen-experienced comparison.

This clonotype was counted only a few times. What it binds is not known. With 5 bases removed from V and 1 base from J, the gap between germline ends came to 11 bases. This CDR3 is built from 15 residues. From germline, CDR1 is MNHEY and CDR2 SMNVEV (reference sequence). Together with a sample-barcoded 5' primer, a J-beta primer mix was included in a second PCR lasting about 6 to 12 cycles. Each cDNA molecule was tagged by a template-switch adaptor with 12 random nucleotides. Using its own MiXCR run on the 5' RACE reads, TCRdb lists one record per CDR3 protein. The sample holds about a million distinct CDR3 sequences; about 48% are singletons and the top ten take 13%.

The receptor was derived from a man aged 30 to 39 in good health. Sequenced material: blood. This rearrangement joins TRBV27 to TRBJ1-4; D is uncertain. The CDR3 nucleotides are TGTGCCAGCAGTGCCACGGGAAGAACTAATGAAAAACTGTTTTTT. Translating gives CASSATGRTNEKLFF. Looking up the rest from reference TRBV27 and TRBJ1-4 gives the full variable domain: EAQVTQNPRYLITVTGKKLTVTCSQNMNHEYMSWYRQDPGLGLRQIYYSMNVEVTDKGDVPEGYKVSRKEKRNFPLILESPSPNQTSLYFCASSATGRTNEKLFFGSGTQLSVL.